This TCR beta chain stems from a study of cytomegalovirus exposure and HLA in healthy donors (dated 2017 in TCRdb). Context from the whole study: According to a later analysis, the 120 or so validation repertoires were produced on the same platform as the roughly 700 repertoires of the first cohort. High-throughput TCR immunosequencing, statistical association of individual TCRs with disease status, and machine learning were combined to predict cytomegalovirus infection status. A separate validation cohort of about 110 different subjects was used in addition to the roughly 640-subject first cohort. The aim of the study was to test whether cataloging public T cell receptors could identify signatures of past pathogen exposure. What the study reported, not specific to this receptor: In vitro tests confirmed that a few of the cytomegalovirus-associated TCR beta chains recognize cytomegalovirus antigens. Across donors, most TCR sequences were observed very rarely, whereas some public TCRs were present in many individuals. The classifier was reported to diagnose cytomegalovirus status with high specificity and sensitivity in both the original and validation cohorts. The study gave a list of about 160 TCR beta chains associated with cytomegalovirus. A later analysis had no HLA typing for the validation cohort, so co-occurrence there was scored across all 110 or so repertoires. The authors suggested that the approach could potentially be extended to other disease states and immunological phenotypes. Subsequent analysis determined that TCRs grouped into clusters in the first cohort also showed a tendency toward co-occurrence across the 130 or so validation repertoires, and about 94% of cluster scores exceeded 0.

As concerns this clone: The antigen it binds to is not known. No base-level quality is on record; no much larger clone is a single base apart.

Donors formed part of the validation cohort, which comprised 120 subjects and was distinct from the first cohort of 666 subjects. Library preparation was by the immunoSEQ multiplex PCR assay. Turning to the authors' computational methods: A statistical classification framework was built to diagnose cytomegalovirus status from the catalog of TCR beta chain sequences. As stored in TCRdb, this immuneACCESS dataset retains in-frame rearrangements with V and J assigned. A fraction of the clones does not appear; measured against another copy, unresolved V genes explain less than half of the discrepancy, and the remainder lacks a known reason. The DNA was the basis for D and trimming; V, J and clone size are from that table. For this sample the table gives tens of thousands of clones, of which just over 85% were detected only once. The ten most abundant clones make up roughly 6.7% of the sample. The sequencing sample was made of PBMCs. The TCR sequence derives from a woman aged 30 to 39 in good health and CMV-seronegative.

The nucleotide sequence reads as follows: TGTGCCAGCAGCTCCGGGACAGGGGCCTACAATGAGCAGTTCTTC. It translates to CASSSGTGAYNEQFF. The V and J segments used are TRBV6-5 and TRBJ2-1; the junction holds 10 bases that match TRBD1. The CDR3 measures 15 amino acids from cysteine to phenylalanine. The only DNA kept is the CDR3, 45 bases in frame from the first base. Taken from the germline V gene, the CDR1 and CDR2 loops are MNHEY and SVGAGI. V trim: 6 bases; J trim: 2 bases; unmatched bases: 4.